The 25 T cell receptor beta chains below come from one sample, sequenced in a study of shared clonotypes between healthy human individuals. The assay was immunoSEQ multiplex PCR, and TCRdb's table has in-frame clones only and misses some. Of about 2,500,000 clones detected, around 90% appear once; the ten largest clones hold under 0.15%. The specimen was naive CD4+ T cells sorted from blood. Subset specified: CD45RA+ positively selected. The receptors derive from a man in his late teens or twenties in good health.

V gene TRBV7-2 combines with J gene TRBJ2-7, with 8 bases aligning to TRBD2. Trimming took 1 base from V and 2 from J; bases not matched to a gene: 4. The CDR3 contains 15 residues. Germline CDR1 reads SGHTA; CDR2 reads FQGNSA. The CDR3 region is CASSLDGGGTYEQYF. As DNA, the CDR3 is TGTGCCAGCAGCTTAGACGGCGGGGGGACCTACGAGCAGTACTTC.

This rearrangement joins TRBV27 to TRBJ1-4; no clear D gene. This CDR3 region has 17 residues. Germline V gives CDR1 MNHEY, CDR2 SMNVEV (reference sequence). V lost 4 bases and J lost 3, with 18 bases in between. CDR3 loop: CASSSHLWGPANEKLFF. The CDR3 DNA is TGTGCCAGCAGTTCCCACCTATGGGGTCCAGCTAATGAAAAACTGTTTTTT.

The chain is built from TRBV7-2 and TRBJ2-7, with 10 bases that match TRBD2. The ends lost 6 bases at V and 2 bases at J; junction bases unmatched: 10. Germline CDR1 is SGHTA and CDR2 is FQGNSA. CDR3 length: 16 residues. In DNA form, the CDR3 reads TGTGCCAGCAGTTCTAGCAGCGGGGGGGTTCCCTACGAGCAGTACTTC. Amino acids: CASSSSSGGVPYEQYF. Complete variable domain (other parts from reference TRBV7-2 and TRBJ2-7): GAGVSQSPSNKVTEKGKDVELRCDPISGHTALYWYRQSLGQGLEFLIYFQGNSAPDKSGLPSDRFSAERTGGSVSTLTIQRTQQEDSAVYLCASSSSSGGVPYEQYFGPGTRLTVT.

The rearrangement uses TRBV7-6 and TRBJ2-7, with TRBD1 matching over 8 bases. The CDR3 extends over 15 amino acids. Germline V gene data show CDR1 as SGHVS and CDR2 as FNYEAQ. The V and J ends lost 5 bases and 5 bases, in that order; junction bases with no gene match: 11. The chain's CDR3 is CASSHRQDRVHEQYF. As DNA, the CDR3 is TGTGCCAGCAGCCATAGGCAGGACAGGGTGCACGAGCAGTACTTC.

This chain uses TRBV21-1 with TRBJ2-7; the table's D call TRBD1 went unverified against the DNA. TRBV21-1 is designated a pseudogene. The length of the CDR3 is 15 residues. The CDR3 DNA sequence: TGTGCCAGCAGCTCGAATGGCAGGGATGGGAACGAGCAGTACTTC. Protein sequence: CASSSNGRDGNEQYF.

V usage is TRBV29-1 and J usage is TRBJ2-5; TRBD1 agrees at 9 bases. The CDR3 loop spans 14 amino acids. The V and J ends lost 5 bases and 2 bases, in that order; junction bases with no gene match: 6. Looked up from germline, CDR1 is SQVTM and CDR2 is ANQGSEA. The CDR3 bases are TGCAGCGTTTCCGGGACAGGGATACAAGAGACCCAGTACTTC. As protein: CSVSGTGIQETQYF.

This clone has more than one count but fewer than ten. This chain joins TRBV19 and TRBJ1-1; the D is unclear. The ends were cut back, 6 bases at V and 7 bases at J, with 12 bases in the middle. CDR1 is LNHDA, CDR2 SQIVND, per germline (reference sequence). This CDR3 comprises 12 residues. In DNA form, the CDR3 reads TGTGCCAGTAGCAATAAGTTCGGTGAAGCTTTCTTT. It translates to CASSNKFGEAFF.

The chain uses TRBV6-1 and TRBJ1-1; no definite D call. Trimming shortened V by 2 bases and J by 11 bases, and 12 bases separated the two germline ends. From germline, CDR1 is MNHNS and CDR2 SASEGT. This CDR3 is 12 amino acids long. The CDR3 sequence is CASSEWPANAFF. The CDR3 nucleotides are TGTGCCAGCAGTGAATGGCCGGCGAACGCTTTCTTT.

This clone was detected once. This chain connects TRBV6-4 to TRBJ2-4, with 9 bases aligning to TRBD1. V was clipped by 5 bases and J by 8 bases; unmatched bases: 4. This CDR3 region has 13 residues. Germline-derived CDR1 and CDR2 are MRHNA and SNTAGT. In nucleotides, the CDR3 is TGTGCCAGCAGTTCCGACAGGGGGGACATTCAGTACTTC. Protein: CASSSDRGDIQYF.

The V and J genes are TRBV11-2 and TRBJ2-7; D remains unclear. V lost 5 bases and J 3 bases, leaving 5 bases between the germline ends. Per the germline V gene, CDR1 is SGHAT and CDR2 is FQNNGV. The CDR3 is 11 amino acids. The CDR3 protein is CASSLNYEQYF. The CDR3 bases are TGTGCCAGCAGCCTTAACTACGAGCAGTACTTC.

The rearrangement joins TRBV5-1 to TRBJ1-5; perhaps TRBD1 as D (6 bases). This CDR3 spans 15 amino acids. With 0 bases removed from V and 11 bases from J, the gap between germline ends came to 18 bases. CDR1 and CDR2 (germline): SGHRS, YFSETQ. CDR3 nucleotide sequence: TGCGCCAGCAGCTTGGCAGGGGAAGGTGGAGGGACCCAGCATTTT. Translation: CASSLAGEGGGTQHF.

This chain joins TRBV29-1 and TRBJ2-1; TRBD1 agrees at 9 bases. Trimming cost V 7 bases and J 4 bases; bases outside gene matches: 2. Per the germline V gene, CDR1 is SQVTM and CDR2 is ANQGSEA. The CDR3 runs to 12 residues. CDR3 protein: CSGTGEYNEQFF. The CDR3 bases are TGCAGCGGGACAGGGGAATACAATGAGCAGTTCTTC.

The chain joins TRBV2 to TRBJ2-3; D not certain. Germline assignment: CDR1 SNHLY and CDR2 FYNNEI. Trimming shortened V by 4 bases and J by 4 bases, and 15 bases separated the two germline ends. This CDR3 is 15 amino acids long. Written as DNA, the CDR3 is TGTGCCAGCAGTGGGAATTACCCCCAGGCAGATACGCAGTATTTT. This codes for CASSGNYPQADTQYF. The variable domain in full, completed from reference TRBV2 and TRBJ2-3, reads EPEVTQTPSHQVTQMGQEVILRCVPISNHLYFYWYRQILGQKVEFLVSFYNNEISEKSEIFDDQFSVERPDGSNFTLKIRSTKLEDSAMYFCASSGNYPQADTQYFGPGTRLTVL.

The chain recombines TRBV7-8 with TRBJ2-2; D not certain. The germline V and J ends were trimmed by 5 bases and 5 bases, with 9 bases remaining between them. Germline V gives CDR1 SGHVS, CDR2 FQNEAQ. The CDR3 spans 13 residues. The DNA for the CDR3 is TGTGCCAGCAGCCCTGCACAAACCGGGGAGCTGTTTTTT. Its translation: CASSPAQTGELFF. The full variable domain, in which reference TRBV7-8 and TRBJ2-2 provide the parts outside the CDR3, is GAGVSQSPRYKVAKRGQDVALRCDPISGHVSLFWYQQALGQGPEFLTYFQNEAQLDKSGLPSDRFFAERPEGSVSTLKIQRTQQEDSAVYLCASSPAQTGELFFGEGSRLTVL.

The chain employs TRBV19 and TRBJ2-5; perhaps D is TRBD1 or TRBD2 (6 bases each). The CDR3 runs to 15 residues. Germline V gene data show CDR1 as LNHDA and CDR2 as SQIVND (reference sequence). Trimming took 7 bases from V and 2 from J, leaving 17 bases between them. Here the CDR3 DNA reads TGTGCCAGTAATGAAGGGGGGTATATGCAAGAGACCCAGTACTTC. Its translation is CASNEGGYMQETQYF.

The J gene is TRBJ1-3, the V gene TRBV9; weak D call: TRBD1 (6 bases). The CDR3 has 16 amino acids. Trimming cost V 6 bases and J 0 bases, with 16 bases left between them. In germline, CDR1 is SGDLS, CDR2 YYNGEE. CDR3 nucleotide sequence: TGTGCCAGCACCAACGAGGGACACCTCTCTGGAAACACCATATATTTT. Translation: CASTNEGHLSGNTIYF.

V usage is TRBV7-9 and J usage is TRBJ2-7, with a possible D match to TRBD2 (6 bases). V was pared by 5 bases and J by 1 base, with 9 bases between. CDR1 SEHNR and CDR2 FQNEAQ come from the germline V gene (reference sequence). CDR3 length equals 13 residues. The CDR3 loop is CASSQSGSYEQYF. CDR3 sequence (DNA): TGTGCCAGCAGCCAGAGCGGGTCCTACGAGCAGTACTTC.

The chain has TRBV27 and TRBJ1-1; TRBD1 might be the D (6 bases). Looked up from germline, CDR1 is MNHEY and CDR2 is SMNVEV (reference sequence). The CDR3 loop spans 15 amino acids. V lost 6 bases and J lost 2, with 16 bases in between. This chain's CDR3 is CASRAQSDRNTEAFF. DNA for the CDR3: TGTGCCAGCAGAGCCCAATCGGACAGAAACACTGAAGCTTTCTTT.

J is TRBJ1-1 and V is TRBV5-8, with a possible D match to TRBD1 (5 bases). V was trimmed by 4 bases and J by 7 bases, leaving 17 bases between them. The CDR3 extends over 14 amino acids. The germline V gene has CDR1 SGHTS and CDR2 YDEGEE. CDR3 residues: CASSVQGDELEAFF. DNA of the CDR3: TGTGCCAGCAGCGTTCAGGGAGACGAGCTTGAAGCTTTCTTT.

This clone was observed a single time. J is TRBJ2-1 and V is TRBV6-1; weak D call: TRBD1 (5 bases). V shed 7 bases and J shed 4 bases, with 14 bases lying between them. Per the germline V gene, CDR1 is MNHNS and CDR2 is SASEGT. CDR3 length: 14 residues. The chain's CDR3 is CASNSETGYNEQFF. The CDR3 DNA sequence: TGTGCCAGCAATTCCGAAACAGGATACAATGAGCAGTTCTTC.

This clone appeared a single time. V and J are TRBV5-4 and TRBJ2-1; TRBD2 aligns across 9 bases. The CDR3 has 16 amino acids. The ends lost 0 bases at V and 0 bases at J; junction bases unmatched: 1. Germline lookup yields CDR1 SGHNT and CDR2 YYREEE (reference sequence). CDR3 sequence reads: CASSLGGGDSYNEQFF. CDR3 DNA: TGTGCCAGCAGCTTGGGCGGGGGGGACTCCTACAATGAGCAGTTCTTC.

The chain is built from TRBV2 and TRBJ2-1; 11 nucleotides align to TRBD2. This CDR3 has 17 residues. Germline-derived CDR1 and CDR2 are SNHLY and FYNNEI. The J segment lost 0 bases and the V segment lost 8 bases, leaving 9 bases of the junction unmatched. Here the CDR3 reads CASCGLAGRSSYNEQFF. In DNA form, the CDR3 reads TGTGCCAGCTGCGGACTAGCGGGTAGGAGCTCCTACAATGAGCAGTTCTTC.

The chain recombines TRBV7-2 with TRBJ2-5; 7 positions agree with TRBD2. The CDR3 runs to 15 residues. CDR1 SGHTA and CDR2 FQGNSA come from the germline V gene. The V gene end was trimmed by 5 bases and the J gene end by 4 bases; junction bases not matched to a gene: 10. CDR3 DNA: TGTGCCAGCAGCCGGGGACTACCCCAGGGAGAGACCCAGTACTTC. Protein product: CASSRGLPQGETQYF. The full variable domain, in which reference TRBV7-2 and TRBJ2-5 provide the parts outside the CDR3, is GAGVSQSPSNKVTEKGKDVELRCDPISGHTALYWYRQSLGQGLEFLIYFQGNSAPDKSGLPSDRFSAERTGGSVSTLTIQRTQQEDSAVYLCASSRGLPQGETQYFGPGTRLLVL.

V usage is TRBV28 and J usage is TRBJ2-5, with D tentatively TRBD1 (5 bases). The germline CDR1 and CDR2 sequences are MDHEN and SYDVKM. Trimming pared 3 bases from V and 4 bases from J, leaving 15 bases between. The CDR3 runs 15 residues. The CDR3 region has the DNA TGTGCCAGCAGTTTGGGGCCCATGGTAGGAGAGACCCAGTACTTC. It specifies CASSLGPMVGETQYF.

Only a few counts were recorded for this clone. V gene TRBV29-1 combines with J gene TRBJ1-1; tentative D call: TRBD1 (6 bases). CDR3 length equals 13 residues. Germline lookup yields CDR1 SQVTM and CDR2 ANQGSEA. V lost 4 bases, J lost 1 base, and 10 bases lay in between. The CDR3 nucleotides read TGCAGCGTTGTAAAGGGGGGGAACACTGAAGCTTTCTTT. Amino acid sequence: CSVVKGGNTEAFF.